Presented here are 19 T cell receptor beta chains from one specimen sequenced in a study of blood T cell repertoires in COVID-19. Only in-frame clones appear in the TCRdb table, and some are missing; sequencing was by immunoSEQ multiplex PCR. Found here are nearly 200,000 clones, roughly 90% of them singletons; the top ten hold 0.78%. The sample consisted of peripheral blood. These TCRs come from a woman aged 70-85 years with acute or convalescent COVID-19.

The CDR3 spells CASSEPSRQTNEKLFF. The DNA of the CDR3 is TGTGCCAGCAGTGAACCATCTAGACAGACTAATGAAAAACTGTTTTTT. This chain uses TRBV6-1 with TRBJ1-4, with D possibly TRBD1 on 5 matching bases. The germline V gene encodes CDR1 MNHNS and CDR2 SASEGT. The CDR3 sequence is 16 residues long. Trimming removed 2 bases from V and 2 bases from J, with 12 bases in between.

The chain joins TRBV2 to TRBJ2-3; TRBD1 is a possible D gene (6 bases). The V end was cut by 6 bases, the J end by 10 bases, with 11 bases between. The CDR3 has 11 residues. Germline V gene lookup returns CDR1 SNHLY and CDR2 FYNNEI. The CDR3 region is CASSLQGSQYF. The DNA for the CDR3 is TGTGCCAGCAGCCTACAGGGATCGCAGTATTTT.

The V gene is TRBV6-5, the J gene TRBJ1-5; D is unclear. Trimming removed 3 bases at V and 4 bases at J, with 7 bases between. Germline-derived CDR1 and CDR2 are MNHEY and SVGAGI. CDR3 length: 13 amino acids. DNA of the CDR3: TGTGCCAGCAGTTATATGAGGAATCAGCCCCAGCATTTT. It encodes CASSYMRNQPQHF.

The chain is built from TRBV9 and TRBJ1-2; no definite D call. Germline V lookup: CDR1 SGDLS, CDR2 YYNGEE. Between the trimmed V and J ends, which lost 0 bases and 1 base, there was a span of 7 bases. CDR3 length equals 14 residues. The CDR3 coding sequence is TGTGCCAGCAGCGTAGGAGGTCTTAACTATGGCTACACCTTC. This sequence encodes CASSVGGLNYGYTF.

The genes are TRBV9 and TRBJ2-1; TRBD1 aligns across 10 bases. This CDR3 is 14 amino acids long. J gave up 10 bases and V 7 bases, and 11 bases lay outside the gene matches. Germline values: CDR1 SGDLS, CDR2 YYNGEE. CDR3 sequence (DNA): TGTGCCAGCGGAGCCGGGACAGGGGTAGGGGAGCAGTTCTTC. Amino acid sequence: CASGAGTGVGEQFF.

The V call is TRBV13, the J call TRBJ2-1, with 15 nucleotides matching TRBD2. CDR1 and CDR2 from the germline V gene are PRHDT and FYEKMQ (reference sequence). This CDR3 contains 15 residues. V was clipped by 7 bases and J by 7 bases; unmatched bases: 5. The CDR3 nucleotides are TGTGCCAGCATGGGACTAGCGGGAGGTGGTAATGAGCAGTTCTTC. Translation gives CASMGLAGGGNEQFF.

Comments on this clone: Compared with germline, one end of the junction differs, possibly owing to a read error. The chain recombines TRBV11-2 with TRBJ1-1; possible D gene TRBD1, 6 bases. This CDR3 spans 16 amino acids. The germline CDR1 and CDR2 sequences are SGHAT and FQNNGV. This CDR3 reads CASSPRGGLGNAEAFF. DNA of the CDR3: TGTGCCAGCAGCCCGAGAGGGGGTCTAGGGAACGCTGAAGCTTTCTTT.

The genes are TRBV27 and TRBJ1-5; 7 bases agree with TRBD1. The CDR3 covers 15 residues. With V trimmed by 6 bases and J by 0 bases, 5 bases remained unmatched. Germline V lookup: CDR1 MNHEY, CDR2 SMNVEV (reference sequence). CDR3 residues: CASSVQGYSNQPQHF. The CDR3 bases are TGTGCCAGCAGCGTACAGGGGTATAGCAATCAGCCCCAGCATTTT.

The gene calls are TRBV5-4 and TRBJ2-7; weak D call: TRBD1 (6 bases). Looked up from germline, CDR1 is SGHNT and CDR2 is YYREEE (reference sequence). The V end lost 4 bases, the J end lost 6 bases, and 14 bases lay between the germline ends. The CDR3 is made up of 13 amino acids. Written as DNA, the CDR3 is TGTGCCAGCAGCGTTTCAGGGGAAGCCGAGCAGTACTTC. Translating it yields CASSVSGEAEQYF. The complete variable domain, with remaining parts taken from reference TRBV5-4 and TRBJ2-7, reads ETGVTQSPTHLIKTRGQQVTLRCSSQSGHNTVSWYQQALGQGPQFIFQYYREEENGRGNFPPRFSGLQFPNYSSELNVNALELDDSALYLCASSVSGEAEQYFGPGTRLTVT.

V and J are TRBV4-1 and TRBJ2-1; 12 positions agree with TRBD2. CDR1 and CDR2 from the germline V gene are MGHRA and YSYEKL. The CDR3 sequence is 16 residues long. V lost 0 bases to trimming and J lost 6 bases; unmatched junction nucleotides: 3. The CDR3 coding sequence is TGCGCCAGCAGCCAAGAGACTAGCGGGGGTCTCAATGAGCAGTTCTTC. This encodes CASSQETSGGLNEQFF.

This clone was seen repeatedly, ten times or more. The chain has TRBV5-4 and TRBJ1-2; TRBD1 might be the D (6 bases). Trimming stripped 0 bases from V and 8 bases from J, with 29 bases between. The CDR3 has 19 amino acids. CDR1 and CDR2 (germline): SGHNT, YYREEE (reference sequence). CDR3 in DNA: TGTGCCAGCAGCTTGGGGGCTAGGCGTCTGGACAGCCCTTCACTCGGCTACACCTTC. It yields the protein CASSLGARRLDSPSLGYTF.

The chain joins TRBV25-1 to TRBJ2-3; D is unclear. The CDR3 loop spans 13 amino acids. The V and J ends lost 4 bases and 0 bases respectively, with 5 bases between them. Per germline, CDR1 MGHDK and CDR2 SYGVNS. CDR3 bases: TGTGCCAGCAGTGTTACTAGCACAGATACGCAGTATTTT. This translates into CASSVTSTDTQYF.

This chain uses TRBV12-3 or TRBV12-4 with TRBJ1-2; tentatively, D is TRBD1 (5 bases). Trimming removed 3 bases at V and 3 bases at J, with 8 bases between. This CDR3 is 13 amino acids long. CDR3 DNA sequence: TGTGCCAGCAGTTTGGCAGGGCACTATGGCTACACCTTC. This codes for CASSLAGHYGYTF.

This sequence joins TRBV19 and TRBJ1-5, with 10 bases that match TRBD1. Losses at the gene ends were 5 bases for V and 4 bases for J; bases not matched to a gene: 5. The length of the CDR3 is 15 residues. Germline V lookup: CDR1 LNHDA, CDR2 SQIVND (reference sequence). In nucleotides, the CDR3 is TGTGCCAGTAGTCCCCCGGGACAGGGGAATCAGCCCCAGCATTTT. Protein: CASSPPGQGNQPQHF. Combining the CDR3 with reference TRBV19 and TRBJ1-5 gives the whole variable domain DGGITQSPKYLFRKEGQNVTLSCEQNLNHDAMYWYRQDPGQGLRLIYYSQIVNDFQKGDIAEGYSVSREKKESFPLTVTSAQKNPTAFYLCASSPPGQGNQPQHFGDGTRLSIL.

V is TRBV7-9 and J is TRBJ1-2; 10 nucleotides align to TRBD1. V was clipped by 3 bases and J by 7 bases; unmatched bases: 2. The CDR3 runs 13 residues. Germline V gene lookup returns CDR1 SEHNR and CDR2 FQNEAQ (reference sequence). The CDR3 sequence: CASSLGQGIGYTF. CDR3 DNA sequence: TGTGCCAGCAGCTTGGGACAGGGGATTGGCTACACCTTC.

The chain uses TRBV7-2 and TRBJ1-5; D not resolved. Trimming took 0 bases from V and 4 from J, leaving 13 bases between them. Germline assignment: CDR1 SGHTA and CDR2 FQGNSA. This CDR3 has 16 amino acids. The CDR3 DNA sequence: TGTGCCAGCAGCTTAGCGTTTGGAGGCGGTAATCAGCCCCAGCATTTT. Encoded protein: CASSLAFGGGNQPQHF.

The V and J genes are TRBV10-2 and TRBJ1-1, with a possible D match to TRBD1 (6 bases). This CDR3 contains 15 residues. The V and J ends lost 4 bases and 3 bases respectively, with 15 bases between them. The germline V gene encodes CDR1 WSHSY and CDR2 SAAADI. The CDR3 nucleotides read TGCGCCAGCAGTGGTGGCAGGGGAAGATACACTGAAGCTTTCTTT. Translating gives CASSGGRGRYTEAFF.

The V call is TRBV7-6, the J call TRBJ2-7; 8 bases fit TRBD1. V dropped 5 bases and J dropped 12; count of bases not matched to a gene: 9. The CDR3 contains 12 residues. Germline V gives CDR1 SGHVS, CDR2 FNYEAQ. The CDR3 nucleotides are TGTGCCAGCAGCCCACCAGGGGGCCTAGCGTACTTC. Residues: CASSPPGGLAYF.

This clone was detected only a few times. J is TRBJ1-3 and V is TRBV6-6; 11 bases are shared with TRBD1. Germline CDR1 MNHNY, CDR2 SVGAGI (reference sequence). The CDR3 contains 19 residues. Germline trimming cut 5 bases from V and 0 bases from J; bases unmatched to any gene: 12. DNA for the CDR3: TGTGCCAGCAGTCTGGGACAGGGGGTGGGATCTACCTCTGGAAACACCATATATTTT. This encodes CASSLGQGVGSTSGNTIYF.